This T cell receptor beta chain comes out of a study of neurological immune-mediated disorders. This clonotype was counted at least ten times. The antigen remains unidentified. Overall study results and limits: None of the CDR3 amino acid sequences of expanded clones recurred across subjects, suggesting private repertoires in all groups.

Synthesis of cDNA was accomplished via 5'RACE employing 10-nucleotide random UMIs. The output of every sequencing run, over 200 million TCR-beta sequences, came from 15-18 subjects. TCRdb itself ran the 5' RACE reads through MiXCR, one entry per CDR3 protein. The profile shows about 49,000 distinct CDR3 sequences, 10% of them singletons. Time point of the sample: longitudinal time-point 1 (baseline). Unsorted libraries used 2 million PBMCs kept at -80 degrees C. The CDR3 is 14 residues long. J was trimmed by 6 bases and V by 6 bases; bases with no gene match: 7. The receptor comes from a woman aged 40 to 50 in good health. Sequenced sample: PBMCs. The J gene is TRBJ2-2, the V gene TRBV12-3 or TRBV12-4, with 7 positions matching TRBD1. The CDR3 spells CASSNMDRSGELFF. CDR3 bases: TGTGCCAGCAGCAATATGGACAGGTCCGGGGAGCTGTTTTTT.